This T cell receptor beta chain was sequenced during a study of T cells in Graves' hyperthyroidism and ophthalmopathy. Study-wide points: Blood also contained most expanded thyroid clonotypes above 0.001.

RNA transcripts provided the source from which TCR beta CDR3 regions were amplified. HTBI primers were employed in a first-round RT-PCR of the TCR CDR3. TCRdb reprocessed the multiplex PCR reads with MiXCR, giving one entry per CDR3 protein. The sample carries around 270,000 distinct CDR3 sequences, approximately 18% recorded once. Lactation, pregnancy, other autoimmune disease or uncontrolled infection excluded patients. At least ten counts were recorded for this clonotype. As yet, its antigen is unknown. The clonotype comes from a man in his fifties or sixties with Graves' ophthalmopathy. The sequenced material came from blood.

CDR3 sequence: CASGLAGAYEQYF. DNA of the CDR3: TGTGCCAGCGGACTAGCGGGAGCCTACGAGCAGTACTTC. This chain joins TRBV3-1 and TRBJ2-7; 13 positions agree with TRBD2. Germline CDR1 is LGHDT and CDR2 is YNNKEL (reference sequence). The junction had 0 bases not matched to a gene; V was cut back by 8 bases and J by 2 bases. The CDR3 loop spans 13 amino acids.